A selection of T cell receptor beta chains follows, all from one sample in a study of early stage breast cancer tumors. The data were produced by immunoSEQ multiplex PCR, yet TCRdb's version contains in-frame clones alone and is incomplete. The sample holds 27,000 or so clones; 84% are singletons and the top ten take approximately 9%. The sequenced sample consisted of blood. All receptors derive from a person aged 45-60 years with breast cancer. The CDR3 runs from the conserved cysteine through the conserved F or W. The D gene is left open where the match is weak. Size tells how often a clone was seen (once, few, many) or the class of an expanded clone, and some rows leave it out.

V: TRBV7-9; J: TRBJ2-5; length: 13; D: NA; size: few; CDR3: CASSFSGQETQYF; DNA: TGTGCCAGCAGCTTTAGCGGTCAAGAGACCCAGTACTTC
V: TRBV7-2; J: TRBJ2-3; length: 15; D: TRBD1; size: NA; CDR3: CASSKRTGGPDTQYF; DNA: TGTGCCAGCAGCAAGAGGACAGGGGGCCCAGATACGCAGTATTTT
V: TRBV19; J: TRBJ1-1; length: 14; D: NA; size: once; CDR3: CASSPQGLDTEAFF; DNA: TGTGCCAGTAGTCCCCAGGGGTTAGACACTGAAGCTTTCTTT
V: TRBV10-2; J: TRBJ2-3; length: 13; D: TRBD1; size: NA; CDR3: CATGQGRTDTQYF; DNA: TGCGCCACCGGACAGGGGAGGACAGATACGCAGTATTTT
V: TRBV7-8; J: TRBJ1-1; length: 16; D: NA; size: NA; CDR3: CASSFTYGAVNTEAFF; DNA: TGTGCCAGCAGCTTTACCTATGGGGCTGTGAACACTGAAGCTTTCTTT
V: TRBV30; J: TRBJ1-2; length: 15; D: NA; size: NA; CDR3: CAWSVRRAQNYGYTF; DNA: TGTGCCTGGAGTGTACGGAGGGCACAGAACTATGGCTACACCTTC
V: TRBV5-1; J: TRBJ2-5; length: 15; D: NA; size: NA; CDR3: CASSPSGTRGEAQYF; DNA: TGCGCCAGCAGCCCCTCCGGGACACGGGGCGAGGCCCAGTACTTC
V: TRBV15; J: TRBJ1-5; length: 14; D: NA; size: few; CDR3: CATSRDRAWQPQHF; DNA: TGTGCCACCAGCAGAGACAGGGCTTGGCAGCCCCAGCATTTT
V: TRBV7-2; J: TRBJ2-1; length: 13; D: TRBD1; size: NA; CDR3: CASSKLQGDEQFF; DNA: TGTGCCAGCAGCAAACTACAGGGGGATGAGCAGTTCTTC
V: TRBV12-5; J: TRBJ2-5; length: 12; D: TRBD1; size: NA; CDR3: CASGPGQGIQYF; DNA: TGTGCTAGTGGGCCAGGACAGGGCATCCAGTACTTC
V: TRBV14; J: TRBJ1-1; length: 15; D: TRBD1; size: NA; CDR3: CASSPDRGSNTEAFF; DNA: TGTGCCAGCAGCCCGGACAGGGGCTCGAACACTGAAGCTTTCTTT
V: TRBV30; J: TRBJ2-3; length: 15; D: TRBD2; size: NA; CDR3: CAWKATSAYTDTQYF; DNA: TGTGCCTGGAAAGCCACTAGCGCTTACACAGATACGCAGTATTTT
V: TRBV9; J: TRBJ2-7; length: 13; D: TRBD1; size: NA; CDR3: CASSEGQGYEQYF; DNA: TGTGCCAGCAGCGAAGGACAGGGCTACGAGCAGTACTTC
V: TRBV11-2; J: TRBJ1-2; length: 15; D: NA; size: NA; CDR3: CASSLDPRGGDGYTF; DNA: TGTGCCAGCAGCTTAGATCCCCGGGGTGGGGATGGCTACACCTTC
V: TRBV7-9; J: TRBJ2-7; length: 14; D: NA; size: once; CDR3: CASSLAGTYYEQYF; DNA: TGTGCCAGCAGCTTAGCAGGAACATACTACGAGCAGTACTTC
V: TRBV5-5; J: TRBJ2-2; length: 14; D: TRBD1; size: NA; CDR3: CASRKQGSTGELFF; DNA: TGTGCCAGCAGAAAACAGGGGAGTACCGGGGAGCTGTTTTTT
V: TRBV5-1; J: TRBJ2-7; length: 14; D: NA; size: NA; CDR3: CASSLSGRGYEQYF; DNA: TGCGCCAGCAGCTTGTCGGGGAGGGGGTACGAGCAGTACTTC
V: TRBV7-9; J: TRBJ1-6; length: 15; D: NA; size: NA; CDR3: CASTRDSSYNSPLHF; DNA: TGTGCCAGCACCCGAGACAGCTCCTATAATTCACCCCTCCACTTT
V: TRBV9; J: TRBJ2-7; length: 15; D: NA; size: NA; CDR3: CASSVDGGAVYEQYF; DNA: TGTGCCAGCAGCGTAGACGGGGGAGCCGTCTACGAGCAGTACTTC
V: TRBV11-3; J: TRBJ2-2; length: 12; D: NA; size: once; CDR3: CASSFSSGELFF; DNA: TGTGCCAGCAGCTTTAGTTCCGGGGAGCTGTTTTTT
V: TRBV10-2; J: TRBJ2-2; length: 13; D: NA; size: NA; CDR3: CAIMGPNTGELFF; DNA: TGCGCCATCATGGGCCCGAACACCGGGGAGCTGTTTTTT
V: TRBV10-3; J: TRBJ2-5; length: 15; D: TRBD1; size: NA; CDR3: CAIRDPGQGLETQYF; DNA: TGTGCCATCAGGGATCCGGGACAGGGGTTGGAGACCCAGTACTTC
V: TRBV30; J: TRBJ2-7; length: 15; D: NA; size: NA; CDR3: CAWSLPREMPYEQYF; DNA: TGTGCCTGGAGTCTTCCTAGGGAGATGCCCTACGAGCAGTACTTC
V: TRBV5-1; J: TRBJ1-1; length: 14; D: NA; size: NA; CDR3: CASSLASGSTEAFF; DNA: TGCGCCAGCAGCTTGGCCTCAGGGAGTACTGAAGCTTTCTTT
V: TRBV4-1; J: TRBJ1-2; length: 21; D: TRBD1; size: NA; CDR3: CASSQDLRALDRVGSPYGYTF; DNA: TGCGCCAGCAGCCAAGATCTGCGGGCCCTGGACAGGGTTGGGAGCCCCTATGGCTACACCTTC
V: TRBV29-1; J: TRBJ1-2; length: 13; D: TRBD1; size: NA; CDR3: CSVEADRTEGYTF; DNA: TGCAGCGTTGAGGCGGACAGGACGGAAGGCTACACCTTC
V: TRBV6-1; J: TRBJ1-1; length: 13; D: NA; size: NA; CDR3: CASSSGPGVEAFF; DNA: TGTGCCAGCAGCTCCGGGCCAGGTGTTGAAGCTTTCTTT
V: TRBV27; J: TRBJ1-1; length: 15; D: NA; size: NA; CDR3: CASSLDPGTITEAFF; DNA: TGTGCCAGCAGTTTGGATCCGGGTACGATTACTGAAGCTTTCTTT
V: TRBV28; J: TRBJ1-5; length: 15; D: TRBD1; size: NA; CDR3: CASSLRTGGYQPQHF; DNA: TGTGCCAGCAGTTTAAGGACAGGGGGCTATCAGCCCCAGCATTTT
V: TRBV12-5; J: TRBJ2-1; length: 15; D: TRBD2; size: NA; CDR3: CASGLGLAGVDEQFF; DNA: TGTGCTAGTGGTTTGGGACTAGCGGGGGTCGATGAGCAGTTCTTC
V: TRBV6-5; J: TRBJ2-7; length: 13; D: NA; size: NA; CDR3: CASEPGQGAEQYF; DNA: TGTGCCAGCGAACCAGGGCAAGGGGCCGAGCAGTACTTC
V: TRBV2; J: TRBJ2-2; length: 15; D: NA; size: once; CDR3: CASSEGQSNTGELFF; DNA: TGTGCCAGCAGCGAGGGACAATCGAACACCGGGGAGCTGTTTTTT
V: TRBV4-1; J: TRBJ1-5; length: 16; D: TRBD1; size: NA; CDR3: CASSQVTGARDQPQHF; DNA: TGCGCCAGCAGCCAAGTGACAGGGGCCCGTGATCAGCCCCAGCATTTT
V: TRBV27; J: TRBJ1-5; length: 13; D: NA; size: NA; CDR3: CASRGLGHQPQHF; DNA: TGTGCCAGCAGGGGGTTGGGACATCAGCCCCAGCATTTT
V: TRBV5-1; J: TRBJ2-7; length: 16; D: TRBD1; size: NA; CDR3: CASSSRVGTDSYEQYF; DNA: TGCGCCAGCAGCTCGCGCGTTGGGACAGATTCCTACGAGCAGTACTTC